This entry lists 19 T cell receptor beta chains sequenced from one sample in a study of human T cells and chemical hapten exposure (dated by TCRdb to about 2021). Interpreted using the paper, the time point label stands for: patch test 2, 6 weeks after DPC sensitization. In the paper's terms, the treatment or condition label means: therapeutic diphenylcyclopropenone sensitization with weekly scalp DPC. Library preparation employed RACE. TCRdb names NextSeq 500 as the instrument used. The public sequencing data were trimmed at Q25 with fastp and processed into clonotypes with MiXCR by TCRdb, which kept only in-frame beta chains. CDR3 protein sequences are deduplicated, and each keeps its most common genes and DNA. The sample table contains some 90,000 distinct CDR3 sequences; only one count was recorded for approximately 10% of them. Roughly 3.1% of the sample is in the top ten clones. Sequencing was performed on whole blood, taken in connection with sensitization to the hapten diphenylcyclopropenone (DPC). The receptors stem from a woman aged 40 to 50 with alopecia areata. Some clones in this sample may be carry-over from other donors' samples.

This clonotype has only a few counts. CDR3 nucleotides: TGTGCCAGCAGTCACCGGGACAGAGATACGCAGTATTTT. Translating gives CASSHRDRDTQYF. V gene TRBV7-6 combines with J gene TRBJ2-3; 7 bases fit TRBD1. The germline gives CDR1 SGHVS, CDR2 FNYEAQ. Trimming cost V 6 bases and J 5 bases; bases outside gene matches: 5. CDR3 length equals 13 residues.

The chain carries TRBV7-3 and TRBJ1-2, with D unresolved. CDR3 length: 10 amino acids. Trimming shortened V by 5 bases and J by 8 bases, and 6 bases separated the two germline ends. The V gene's germline CDR1 is SGHTA and CDR2 FQGTGA. CDR3 coding DNA: TGTGCCAGCAGCCAGTCCGGCTACACCTTC. Protein sequence: CASSQSGYTF.

The chain joins TRBV6-2 or TRBV6-3 to TRBJ2-1; TRBD2 matches 9 bases. The CDR3 runs 16 residues. Germline V gives CDR1 MNHEY, CDR2 SVGEGT. V shed 2 bases, J shed 7 bases, and the junction held 9 bases outside the gene matches. CDR3 residues: CASSYSIAGGRNEQFF. CDR3 DNA: TGTGCCAGCAGTTACAGCATTGCGGGAGGGAGGAATGAGCAGTTCTTC.

This clonotype was recorded many times. Germline and junction disagree at one end, which may indicate a read error. This chain links TRBV11-2 with TRBJ1-1, with D uncertain. The length of the CDR3 is 8 residues. CDR1 is SGHAT and CDR2 is FQNNGV in the germline V gene. This CDR3 is CASSLKDF. The CDR3 region has the DNA TGTGCCAGCAGCTTAAAAGATTTT.

In this sample, this clonotype turned up many times. The rearrangement joins TRBV7-2 to TRBJ2-7; the D is unclear. The CDR3 has 12 residues. The V and J ends lost 0 bases and 9 bases respectively, with 9 bases between them. Germline loops: CDR1 SGHTA, CDR2 FQGNSA. The CDR3 region has the DNA TGTGCCAGCAGCTTAGCGGGTAGTGGGCAGTACTTC. It yields the protein CASSLAGSGQYF.

Many counts were recorded for this clonotype. This chain connects TRBV30 to TRBJ2-3; 9 bases match TRBD2. The ends lost 2 bases at V and 6 bases at J; junction bases unmatched: 12. Germline CDR1 and CDR2: GTSNPN and SVGIG (reference sequence). The CDR3 is made up of 16 amino acids. This CDR3 reads CAWSRAISGSADTQYF. As DNA, the CDR3 is TGTGCCTGGAGTCGAGCCATTAGCGGGAGTGCGGATACGCAGTATTTT.

In this sample, this clonotype turned up many times. The rearrangement links TRBV7-8 to TRBJ2-7, with 10 bases aligning to TRBD2. Trimming at V came to 3 bases and at J to 4 bases, leaving 3 bases not matched to a gene. Germline CDR1 SGHVS, CDR2 FQNEAQ. This CDR3 comprises 14 residues. CDR3 in DNA: TGTGCCAGCAGCTTCAGCGGGAGGGAGTACGAGCAGTACTTC. It specifies CASSFSGREYEQYF.

The genes are TRBV9 and TRBJ2-2, with unresolved D. V was shortened by 0 bases and J by 1 base, with 10 bases between the two germline ends. Germline V gene lookup returns CDR1 SGDLS and CDR2 YYNGEE. The CDR3 covers 16 residues. DNA of the CDR3: TGTGCCAGCAGCGTAGCCGTGGGCGTGAACACCGGGGAGCTGTTTTTT. Encoded protein: CASSVAVGVNTGELFF. The full variable domain, completed using reference TRBV9 and TRBJ2-2, is DSGVTQTPKHLITATGQRVTLRCSPRSGDLSVYWYQQSLDQGLQFLIQYYNGEERAKGNILERFSAQQFPDLHSELNLSSLELGDSALYFCASSVAVGVNTGELFFGEGSRLTVL.

This clonotype was counted many times. The rearrangement joins TRBV20-1 to TRBJ1-5; D may be TRBD1 (6 bases). Trimming shortened V by 6 bases and J by 0 bases, and 12 bases separated the two germline ends. This CDR3 comprises 14 residues. Germline V gives CDR1 DFQATT, CDR2 SNEGSKA (reference sequence). DNA for the CDR3: TGCAGTGCAGGGGGGTTGCGTAGCAATCAGCCCCAGCATTTT. Translation: CSAGGLRSNQPQHF.

There are a few counts of this clonotype. The chain employs TRBV20-1 and TRBJ1-1, with a tentative D call TRBD1 (5 bases). This CDR3 has 14 amino acids. V was clipped by 0 bases and J by 6 bases, with 14 bases between them. Looked up from germline, CDR1 is DFQATT and CDR2 is SNEGSKA (reference sequence). CDR3 DNA: TGCAGTGCTAGAGATACTTGGAGGGGCGCTGAAGCTTTCTTT. This encodes CSARDTWRGAEAFF.

CDR3 in amino acids: CASSVAGGRAREQYF. The CDR3 coding sequence is TGTGCCAGCAGCGTAGCGGGTGGTAGGGCTCGCGAGCAGTACTTC. J is TRBJ2-7 and V is TRBV9, with D uncertain. Per the germline V gene, CDR1 is SGDLS and CDR2 is YYNGEE. Trimming pared 0 bases from V and 6 bases from J, leaving 16 bases between. The CDR3 spans 15 residues.

The rearrangement joins TRBV6-5 to TRBJ1-1, with 7 bases fitting TRBD1. After removal of 6 bases from V and 6 bases from J, the junction contained 4 bases not matched to a gene. CDR1 is MNHEY and CDR2 is SVGAGI in the germline V gene. The CDR3 is 12 amino acids. As DNA, the CDR3 is TGTGCCAGCAGGACCGGACAGGCTGAAGCTTTCTTT. This encodes CASRTGQAEAFF.

The chain employs TRBV10-3 and TRBJ2-7; 8 nucleotides line up with TRBD1. Trimming removed 3 bases from V and 1 base from J; junction bases left unmatched: 8. The CDR3 consists of 16 residues. Germline assignment: CDR1 ENHRY and CDR2 SYGVKD. CDR3 nucleotides: TGTGCCATCAGTGACGGAGTGCGGACAGGGTCCTACGAGCAGTACTTC. Residues: CAISDGVRTGSYEQYF.

This clonotype was detected many times. The V call is TRBV20-1, the J call TRBJ2-1; the D call may be TRBD1 or TRBD2 (5 bases each). V dropped 2 bases and J dropped 2 bases, with 25 bases sitting between them. Per the germline V gene, CDR1 is DFQATT and CDR2 is SNEGSKA (reference sequence). The CDR3 loop spans 19 amino acids. CDR3 nucleotide sequence: TGCAGTGCTAGACCCCCGGGACGTTCGGTTTTCTCCGCCTACAATGAGCAGTTCTTC. Its protein is CSARPPGRSVFSAYNEQFF.

By its share, this clonotype is medium-sized. This rearrangement joins TRBV4-3 to TRBJ1-4; 11 nucleotides align to TRBD1. Trimming cost V 0 bases and J 7 bases; bases outside gene matches: 4. The CDR3 spans 16 residues. Germline CDR1 and CDR2: LGHNA and YSLEER. The CDR3, as DNA: TGCGCCAGCAGCCAAGATGAAGGGACAGGGGGTGAAAAACTGTTTTTT. This encodes CASSQDEGTGGEKLFF.

The table lists this clonotype with many counts. The chain employs TRBV6-2 or TRBV6-3 and TRBJ1-4; D gene unclear. CDR1 is MNHEY and CDR2 is SVGEGT in the germline V gene. The CDR3 covers 15 residues. The V and J ends lost 3 bases and 11 bases respectively, with 19 bases between them. This CDR3 is CASSYRSGKNGKLFF. The CDR3, as DNA: TGTGCCAGCAGTTATAGGTCTGGGAAGAATGGTAAACTGTTTTTT.

The V and J genes are TRBV20-1 and TRBJ2-5; no clear D gene. Deletions cut 2 bases from V and 4 bases from J, with 11 bases between. The CDR3 has 13 amino acids. Per the germline V gene, CDR1 is DFQATT and CDR2 is SNEGSKA (reference sequence). CDR3 nucleotides: TGCAGTGCTAGACCCGTGGGGTTAGAGACCCAGTACTTC. Amino acid sequence: CSARPVGLETQYF.

Many counts were recorded for this clonotype. The germline gene is not matched at one end of the junction; a read error may be the cause. This sequence joins TRBV11-3 and TRBJ2-1; 10 nucleotides line up with TRBD2. Per the germline V gene, CDR1 is SGHNT and CDR2 is YENEEA. The CDR3 covers 16 residues. CDR3 in DNA: TGTGCCAGCAGTTTAGCGGGGGGACGCTCCTACAATGAGCAGTTCTTC. This translates into CASSLAGGRSYNEQFF. The full variable domain, its missing parts supplied by reference TRBV11-3 and TRBJ2-1, is EAGVVQSPRYKIIEKKQPVAFWCNPISGHNTLYWYLQNLGQGPELLIRYENEEAVDDSQLPKDRFSAERLKGVDSTLKIQPAELGDSAVYLCASSLAGGRSYNEQFFGPGTRLTVL.

This sequence joins TRBV4-1 and TRBJ2-2; D possibly corresponds to TRBD2 (5 bases). The germline V gene encodes CDR1 MGHRA and CDR2 YSYEKL. V lost 3 bases to trimming and J lost 3 bases, with 14 bases between them. This CDR3 has 16 residues. The CDR3 here is CASSHPGRADTGELFF. In DNA form, the CDR3 reads TGCGCCAGCAGCCACCCCGGGCGGGCCGACACCGGGGAGCTGTTTTTT.